The rows below give T cell receptor beta chains drawn from one sample of a study of vaccination effects on CD4 cells after COVID-19. For these receptors, no antigen is known. Method: immunoSEQ multiplex PCR; TCRdb's copy keeps in-frame clones and lacks some. The data hold about 71,000 clones, with around 72% observed a single time. Sequenced material: CD4+ T cells from PBMCs cultured with HCoV-OC43 spike peptides, taken before COVID-19 vaccination. The receptors originated from a human donor who received a COVID-19 vaccine. Both conserved end residues are part of each CDR3. D genes are given only for firm matches. The listing skips clone size in some rows; elsewhere it reads once, few, many or a size class.

>TRBD1|TRBV2|few|TRBJ2-1
CASSELGQGFFLQFF
TGTGCCAGCAGTGAATTGGGACAGGGTTTCTTTTTGCAGTTCTTC
>NA|TRBV2|NA|TRBJ2-6
CARNRAHVAGANVLTF
TGTGCCAGAAACAGGGCCCATGTGGCTGGGGCCAACGTCCTGACTTTC
>TRBD1|TRBV18|NA|TRBJ2-5
CASSPRLPGGAETQYF
TGTGCCAGCTCACCACGTTTGCCAGGGGGCGCGGAGACCCAGTACTTC
>NA|TRBV5-5|NA|TRBJ1-2
CASSLRAAGNFYGYTF
TGTGCCAGCAGCTTGAGAGCAGCAGGAAATTTCTATGGCTACACCTTC
>NA|TRBV11-2|NA|TRBJ2-1
CASSRYFTGTGSSYNEQFF
TGTGCCAGCAGCCGATACTTCACTGGAACAGGGAGCTCCTACAATGAGCAGTTCTTC
>TRBD1|TRBV7-2|NA|TRBJ1-3
CASSLKTGPSGNTIYF
TGTGCCAGCAGCTTAAAGACAGGGCCCTCTGGAAACACCATATATTTT
>TRBD1|TRBV6-2/TRBV6-3|NA|TRBJ1-5
CASSSGQGVWQPQHF
TGTGCCAGCAGTTCTGGGCAGGGGGTATGGCAGCCCCAGCATTTT
>NA|TRBV30|few|TRBJ1-1
CAWKGRWNTEAFF
TGTGCCTGGAAGGGACGTTGGAACACTGAAGCTTTCTTT
>TRBD1|TRBV7-2|NA|TRBJ1-3
CASSKQGALFGNTIYF
TGTGCCAGCAGCAAGCAGGGGGCGCTTTTTGGAAACACCATATATTTT
>NA|TRBV6-1|NA|TRBJ2-4
CASSEAGQGRAKNIQYF
TGTGCCAGCAGTGAAGCCGGCCAGGGTCGCGCCAAAAACATTCAGTACTTC
>NA|TRBV24-1|NA|TRBJ2-5
CATSDRRGKETQYF
TGTGCCACCAGTGATCGCCGCGGTAAAGAGACCCAGTACTTC
>TRBD2|TRBV5-1|NA|TRBJ2-5
CASSLDPAGVQETQYF
TGCGCCAGCAGCTTGGATCCAGCGGGGGTCCAAGAGACCCAGTACTTC
>TRBD2|TRBV7-3|NA|TRBJ2-2
CASSLTVAGGATGELFF
TGTGCCAGCAGCTTAACAGTAGCGGGGGGGGCCACCGGGGAGCTGTTTTTT
>NA|TRBV18|NA|TRBJ1-1
CASSPTAQREPAFF
TGTGCCAGCTCACCAACGGCACAGCGAGAACCGGCTTTCTTT
>TRBD2|TRBV10-3|NA|TRBJ2-3
CAISGDTSGASTDTQYF
TGTGCCATCAGTGGGGACACTAGCGGGGCTAGCACAGATACGCAGTATTTT
>NA|TRBV2|NA|TRBJ1-2
CASSEAGPQDYGYTF
TGTGCCAGCAGTGAAGCAGGCCCGCAGGACTATGGCTACACCTTC
>TRBD2|TRBV27|NA|TRBJ2-3
CASSLRRLAGGLATQYF
TGTGCCAGCAGTTTACGACGACTAGCGGGGGGCCTCGCTACGCAGTATTTT
>TRBD2|TRBV7-2|NA|TRBJ2-5
CASSLGTSGETQYF
TGTGCCAGCAGCTTGGGGACTAGTGGAGAGACCCAGTACTTC
>NA|TRBV10-1|NA|TRBJ1-3
CASSVAASGNTIYF
TGCGCCAGCAGTGTGGCCGCCTCTGGAAACACCATATATTTT
>NA|TRBV7-9|NA|TRBJ2-2
CASSLWNANTGELFF
TGTGCCAGCAGCTTATGGAATGCTAACACCGGGGAGCTGTTTTTT
>TRBD2|TRBV10-1|NA|TRBJ2-5
CASSESSGGARETQYF
TGCGCCAGCAGTGAATCTAGCGGGGGGGCCAGAGAGACCCAGTACTTC
>NA|TRBV28|NA|TRBJ1-5
CASSFTGIGHQPQHF
TGTGCCAGCAGTTTCACGGGGATCGGTCACCAGCCCCAGCATTTT
>TRBD2|TRBV6-5|NA|TRBJ2-5
CASSRGLAGQETQYF
TGTGCCAGCAGTCGTGGACTAGCGGGGCAAGAGACCCAGTACTTC
>NA|TRBV9|few|TRBJ1-2
CASSVLQGSHGYTF
TGTGCCAGCAGCGTCCTGCAGGGGTCTCATGGCTACACCTTC
>NA|TRBV7-9|once|TRBJ1-2
CASRFQTEQTNYGYTF
TGTGCCAGCAGATTTCAGACAGAGCAAACTAACTATGGCTACACCTTC
>NA|TRBV6-4|few|TRBJ1-1
CASSLDRIGNTEAFF
TGTGCCAGCAGCCTAGACAGGATCGGGAACACTGAAGCTTTCTTT
>NA|TRBV4-1|NA|TRBJ2-2
CASSRPPSWGANTGELFF
TGCGCCAGCAGCCGCCCCCCCTCCTGGGGGGCGAACACCGGGGAGCTGTTTTTT
>NA|TRBV12-3/TRBV12-4|NA|TRBJ1-1
CASKFSGNTEAFF
TGTGCCAGCAAATTCTCAGGGAACACTGAAGCTTTCTTT
>NA|TRBV30|NA|TRBJ1-2
CAWSGRQPILYGYTF
TGTGCCTGGAGTGGCCGCCAGCCGATCCTATATGGCTACACCTTC
>NA|TRBV29-1|NA|TRBJ2-3
CSVARGSDTQYF
TGCAGCGTTGCCAGAGGTTCGGATACGCAGTATTTT
>TRBD1|TRBV24-1|NA|TRBJ1-5
CATSDLKGAVNQPQHF
TGTGCCACCAGTGATTTAAAGGGGGCGGTTAATCAGCCCCAGCATTTT
>NA|TRBV19|NA|TRBJ2-2
CASSIYTGELFF
TGTGCCAGTAGTATCTACACCGGGGAGCTGTTTTTT
>NA|TRBV5-1|NA|TRBJ1-6
CASSLVGDRNSPLHF
TGCGCCAGCAGCTTGGTCGGCGATCGTAATTCACCCCTCCACTTT
>NA|TRBV20-1|NA|TRBJ1-2
CSASPPGVRGYTF
TGCAGTGCCAGTCCCCCCGGGGTTAGAGGCTACACCTTC
>NA|TRBV9|NA|TRBJ2-5
CASSKGTPKETQYF
TGTGCCAGCAGCAAAGGGACTCCTAAAGAGACCCAGTACTTC
>NA|TRBV14|NA|TRBJ2-1
CASSQDLVSNEQFF
TGTGCCAGCAGCCAAGATCTAGTTTCCAATGAGCAGTTCTTC
>NA|TRBV15|NA|TRBJ2-3
CATSRDGASTDTQYF
TGTGCCACCAGCAGAGACGGCGCTAGCACAGATACGCAGTATTTT
>NA|TRBV7-9|NA|TRBJ2-2
CASSLRRKLNTGELFF
TGTGCCAGCTCCTTAAGAAGGAAACTCAACACCGGGGAGCTGTTTTTT
>NA|TRBV27|NA|TRBJ1-4
CASRTGGEATEKLFF
TGTGCCAGCAGAACTGGGGGGGAGGCAACAGAAAAACTGTTTTTT
>NA|TRBV18|NA|TRBJ2-1
CASSPYNILSYNEQFF
TGTGCCAGCTCACCCTATAACATATTATCCTACAATGAGCAGTTCTTC
>NA|TRBV5-1|NA|TRBJ2-5
CASSSGQHQETQYF
TGCGCCAGCAGCTCGGGACAACACCAAGAGACCCAGTACTTC
>NA|TRBV10-1|NA|TRBJ2-5
CASSESGTSQETQYF
TGCGCCAGCAGTGAGTCAGGGACATCACAAGAGACCCAGTACTTC
>NA|TRBV2|NA|TRBJ1-1
CASSDSYGAFF
TGTGCCAGCAGTGATTCCTATGGAGCTTTCTTT
>TRBD1|TRBV18|NA|TRBJ1-4
CASSPGQGPNEKLFF
TGTGCCAGCTCACCCGGACAGGGGCCTAATGAAAAACTGTTTTTT
>TRBD2|TRBV3-1/TRBV3-2|NA|TRBJ2-5
CASSHRTSGGETQYF
TGTGCCAGCAGCCACAGGACTAGCGGGGGGGAGACCCAGTACTTC
>NA|TRBV5-1|few|TRBJ1-2
CASSRTTGTPYGYTF
TGCGCCAGCAGCCGAACTACCGGGACACCGTATGGCTACACCTTC
>TRBD1|TRBV18|NA|TRBJ1-2
CASSQDRENRGYTF
TGTGCCAGCTCACAGGACAGGGAAAACCGAGGCTACACCTTC
>NA|TRBV30|NA|TRBJ1-1
CAWRGRIEAFF
TGTGCCTGGAGGGGGAGGATTGAAGCTTTCTTT
>TRBD1|TRBV7-9|NA|TRBJ1-1
CASSRQGSMNTEAFF
TGTGCCAGCAGTCGACAGGGATCCATGAACACTGAAGCTTTCTTT
>NA|TRBV24-1|NA|TRBJ1-2
CATSDGANYGYTF
TGTGCCACCAGTGATGGGGCTAACTATGGCTACACCTTC